The source of this T cell receptor (beta chain) is a study of blood T cell repertoires in COVID-19. As for the study in general: T cells, B-cell-depleted T cells, or PBMCs supplied cDNA or gDNA.

This CDR3 region has 14 residues. V dropped 5 bases and J dropped 4 bases, with 13 bases sitting between them. Germline CDR1 is SGHDN and CDR2 is FVKESK. This clone was seen repeatedly, ten times or more. Assay: immunoSEQ multiplex PCR; the TCRdb copy retains only in-frame clones and omits some. The table lists around 170,000 clones, 80% to 90% of them singletons, with less than 2% in the top ten. The chain carries TRBV14 and TRBJ2-3; D not certain. The clonotype comes from a man aged 18 to 35 who had recovered from COVID-19. Sequencing was performed on peripheral blood. The CDR3 spells CASSGGYLADTQYF. CDR3 DNA: TGTGCCAGCAGCGGCGGATATTTGGCAGATACGCAGTATTTT.